One sample yielded the 8 T cell receptor beta chains listed below, sequenced in a study of technical replicates of blood from a few donors. This table comes from immunoSEQ multiplex PCR, and its TCRdb copy is limited to in-frame clones, with some not included. The table includes some 15,000 clones, about 89% detected once. The sequencing input was PBMCs. These receptors were obtained from a human donor in good health.

The table lists this clone with a few counts. The rearrangement uses TRBV6-5 and TRBJ1-1; D unclear. Trimming shortened V by 0 bases and J by 0 bases, and 8 bases separated the two germline ends. Germline lookup yields CDR1 MNHEY and CDR2 SVGAGI. The CDR3 has 15 residues. CDR3 DNA sequence: TGTGCCAGCAGTTACTCGGCAGTCATGAACACTGAAGCTTTCTTT. It encodes CASSYSAVMNTEAFF.

V and J are TRBV4-2 and TRBJ2-5; perhaps TRBD1 as D (6 bases). The J call could be wrong; TRBJ2-7 is a better fit for the DNA end. This CDR3 contains 15 residues. Germline V gene sequence: CDR1 LGHNA, CDR2 YNFKEQ. The CDR3 DNA is TGTGCCAGCAGCCAAGATATGAGAGGGGGCTACGAGCAGTACTTC. Translating it yields CASSQDMRGGYEQYF.

The chain carries TRBV15 and TRBJ2-6; TRBD2 matches 11 bases. Germline V CDR1 and CDR2: LNHNV, YYDKDF (reference sequence). This CDR3 is built from 19 residues. V lost 3 bases, J lost 4 bases, and 11 bases stayed unmatched. The CDR3 coding sequence is TGTGCCACCAGCAGGGAACTAGCGGGAGCGACGATCGGGGCCAACGTCCTGACTTTC. Protein sequence: CATSRELAGATIGANVLTF.

This chain uses TRBV30 with TRBJ1-5; 10 positions agree with TRBD1. This CDR3 has 15 residues. V lost 2 bases to trimming and J lost 6 bases; unmatched junction nucleotides: 7. Germline V gives CDR1 GTSNPN, CDR2 SVGIG (reference sequence). In nucleotides, the CDR3 is TGTGCCTGGAGTCGTTGGGGACAGGGGCCTCAGCCCCAGCATTTT. Translation gives CAWSRWGQGPQPQHF. The variable domain in full, with the rest retrieved from reference TRBV30 and TRBJ1-5, is SQTIHQWPATLVQPVGSPLSLECTVEGTSNPNLYWYRQAAGRGLQLLFYSVGIGQISSEVPQNLSASRPQDRQFILSSKKLLLSDSGFYLCAWSRWGQGPQPQHFGDGTRLSIL.

V and J are TRBV29-1 and TRBJ2-1; 7 positions match TRBD2. Germline loops: CDR1 SQVTM, CDR2 ANQGSEA. The CDR3 is made up of 13 amino acids. V was pared by 5 bases and J by 9 bases, with 10 bases of the junction left unmatched. DNA for the CDR3: TGCAGCGTTTATCGGGAGGAAGTGGGTGAGCAGTTCTTC. This translates into CSVYREEVGEQFF.

The rearrangement joins TRBV19 to TRBJ2-7; 7 bases are shared with TRBD1. In germline, CDR1 is LNHDA, CDR2 SQIVND (reference sequence). With V trimmed by 5 bases and J by 5 bases, 9 bases remained unmatched. The CDR3 is 14 residues long. CDR3 nucleotides: TGTGCCAGTAGTTTCCGACAGGGAAACAACGAGCAGTACTTC. Translating gives CASSFRQGNNEQYF.

The V and J genes are TRBV14 and TRBJ2-5, with D tentatively TRBD2 (7 bases). The CDR3 is 15 amino acids. Germline values: CDR1 SGHDN, CDR2 FVKESK. V gave up 1 base and J gave up 5 bases, with 14 bases separating them. CDR3: CASSQGGGGVETQYF. The CDR3 region has the DNA TGTGCCAGCAGCCAAGGAGGGGGAGGGGTGGAGACCCAGTACTTC. The variable domain in full, with the rest retrieved from reference TRBV14 and TRBJ2-5, is EAGVTQFPSHSVIEKGQTVTLRCDPISGHDNLYWYRRVMGKEIKFLLHFVKESKQDESGMPNNRFLAERTGGTYSTLKVQPAELEDSGVYFCASSQGGGGVETQYFGPGTRLLVL.

The chain combines TRBV7-9 with TRBJ2-2, with D possibly being TRBD1 (5 bases). Between the trimmed V and J ends, which lost 2 bases and 1 base, there was a span of 5 bases. The CDR3 is 14 amino acids. In germline, CDR1 is SEHNR, CDR2 FQNEAQ (reference sequence). CDR3 sequence: CASSLQGNTGELFF. The CDR3 DNA sequence: TGTGCCAGCAGCTTACAGGGGAACACCGGGGAGCTGTTTTTT.